This TCR beta chain was captured in a study of CD8+CD57+ T cells in acquired aplastic anemia. This clonotype was found many times. What it binds is unknown. The sequenced patients had an expansion of CD8+CD57+ cells seen by flow cytometry. Study-wide findings and caveats: Overlap between patients and controls comprised about 30 CD8+ CDR3 sequences.

It was genomic DNA that served as the template for profiling TCR beta VDJ and CDR3. TCRdb re-called the reads through MiXCR, storing one row per CDR3 protein. The sample includes around 430,000 distinct CDR3 sequences, less than 35% seen only once; the top ten take 0.82%. V lost 1 base and J lost 7; bases outside the gene matches: 7. The CDR3 runs to 15 residues. The receptor was derived from a human donor with aplastic anemia. The rearrangement joins TRBV12-3 or TRBV12-4 to TRBJ2-7; 10 nucleotides match TRBD2. Sequenced: sorted CD4+, CD8+, or CD8+CD57+ T cells (not recorded which) from PBMCs. The CDR3 spells CASSLGAGLATEQYF. CDR3 bases: TGTGCCAGCAGTTTAGGCGCGGGACTAGCGACTGAGCAGTACTTC.